These T cell receptor beta chains were read from a single sample in a study of T-cell memory formation after mild COVID-19. A single record per CDR3 protein comes from TCRdb applying MiXCR to the 5' RACE reads. The sample shows hundreds of thousands of distinct CDR3 sequences, approximately 25% of them seen only once. The specimen sequenced was PBMCs or a T cell subset sorted from them (not recorded which). Source of these receptors: an adult woman who had mild COVID-19 (a few samples of this study predate the infection). Cell type and time point are not known. Both conserved end residues are part of each CDR3. The D gene is left open where the match is weak. Clone size is stated in some rows and not others, as once, few, many or a class when expanded.

V gene: TRBV7-2; J gene: TRBJ2-7; clone size: few; D gene: TRBD1; CDR3 protein: CASSRQGDLYEQYF; CDR3 DNA: TGTGCCAGCAGCAGACAGGGGGACCTCTACGAGCAGTACTTC
V gene: TRBV28; J gene: TRBJ2-3; clone size: -; D gene: TRBD1; CDR3 protein: CASSLWRGPRQGDTQYF; CDR3 DNA: TGTGCCAGCAGTTTATGGAGGGGGCCTAGGCAAGGAGATACGCAGTATTTT
V gene: TRBV5-1; J gene: TRBJ2-7; clone size: few; D gene: TRBD1; CDR3 protein: CASSLGDRVREQYF; CDR3 DNA: TGCGCCAGCAGCTTGGGGGACAGGGTGAGGGAGCAGTACTTC
V gene: TRBV12-3/TRBV12-4; J gene: TRBJ2-5; clone size: -; D gene: -; CDR3 protein: CASTGQLQETQYF; CDR3 DNA: TGTGCCAGCACCGGACAGCTTCAAGAGACCCAGTACTTC
V gene: TRBV4-1; J gene: TRBJ2-2; clone size: -; D gene: -; CDR3 protein: CASSHYRVSDGELFF; CDR3 DNA: TGCGCCAGCAGCCATTACAGGGTTTCGGACGGGGAGCTGTTTTTT
V gene: TRBV5-6; J gene: TRBJ2-3; clone size: few; D gene: -; CDR3 protein: CASSSGDRNTDTQYF; CDR3 DNA: TGTGCCAGCAGCTCGGGCGACAGGAACACAGATACGCAGTATTTT
V gene: TRBV19; J gene: TRBJ2-5; clone size: many; D gene: -; CDR3 protein: CASKDGGGIQETQYF; CDR3 DNA: TGTGCCAGTAAAGATGGAGGAGGGATCCAAGAGACCCAGTACTTC
V gene: TRBV2; J gene: TRBJ1-5; clone size: -; D gene: -; CDR3 protein: CASIMGPPGGNQPQHF; CDR3 DNA: TGTGCCAGCATTATGGGCCCTCCCGGTGGCAATCAGCCCCAGCATTTT
V gene: TRBV20-1; J gene: TRBJ2-3; clone size: -; D gene: -; CDR3 protein: CSAGYRSTDTQYF; CDR3 DNA: TGCAGTGCTGGATACAGAAGCACAGATACGCAGTATTTT
V gene: TRBV7-9; J gene: TRBJ1-1; clone size: -; D gene: TRBD1; CDR3 protein: CASSLVRDRGLFSFSEAFF; CDR3 DNA: TGTGCCAGCAGCTTAGTTCGGGACAGGGGGCTTTTCAGTTTCTCTGAAGCTTTCTTT
V gene: TRBV14; J gene: TRBJ1-1; clone size: -; D gene: -; CDR3 protein: CASSHPGRTEAFF; CDR3 DNA: TGTGCCAGCAGCCATCCAGGGCGAACTGAAGCTTTCTTT
V gene: TRBV7-8; J gene: TRBJ2-5; clone size: -; D gene: -; CDR3 protein: CASSFPPEETQYF; CDR3 DNA: TGTGCCAGCAGCTTCCCACCGGAAGAGACCCAGTACTTC
V gene: TRBV15; J gene: TRBJ1-1; clone size: many; D gene: -; CDR3 protein: CATSRQMNTEAFF; CDR3 DNA: TGTGCCACCAGCAGACAGATGAACACTGAAGCTTTCTTT
V gene: TRBV11-2; J gene: TRBJ2-7; clone size: many; D gene: TRBD2; CDR3 protein: CASSLGTSGRAVHEQYF; CDR3 DNA: TGTGCCAGCAGCTTAGGGACTAGCGGGAGGGCCGTCCACGAGCAGTACTTC
V gene: TRBV12-3/TRBV12-4; J gene: TRBJ1-4; clone size: -; D gene: TRBD1; CDR3 protein: CASGKQGTVNEKLFF; CDR3 DNA: TGTGCCAGCGGAAAACAGGGGACGGTTAATGAAAAACTGTTTTTT
V gene: TRBV29-1; J gene: TRBJ2-2; clone size: -; D gene: -; CDR3 protein: CSAYTLTGELFF; CDR3 DNA: TGCAGCGCTTATACCCTAACCGGGGAGCTGTTTTTT
V gene: TRBV24-1; J gene: TRBJ2-1; clone size: -; D gene: -; CDR3 protein: CATSDILASNEQFF; CDR3 DNA: TGTGCCACCAGTGATATTCTAGCTAGCAATGAGCAGTTCTTC
V gene: TRBV7-2; J gene: TRBJ2-5; clone size: once; D gene: -; CDR3 protein: CASSLASRQETQYF; CDR3 DNA: TGTGCCAGCAGCTTAGCGTCCAGGCAAGAGACCCAGTACTTC
V gene: TRBV5-1; J gene: TRBJ2-1; clone size: -; D gene: -; CDR3 protein: CASSLGQGRYNEQFF; CDR3 DNA: TGTGCCAGCAGCTTGGGGCAGGGTCGGTACAATGAGCAGTTCTTC
V gene: TRBV24-1; J gene: TRBJ2-2; clone size: -; D gene: TRBD1; CDR3 protein: CATSDFHRGGTGELFF; CDR3 DNA: TGTGCCACCAGTGATTTCCACAGGGGCGGCACCGGGGAGCTGTTTTTT
V gene: TRBV11-3; J gene: TRBJ2-1; clone size: few; D gene: -; CDR3 protein: CASSLLRARGEQFF; CDR3 DNA: TGTGCCAGCAGCTTACTGAGGGCTCGGGGTGAGCAGTTCTTC
V gene: TRBV3-1; J gene: TRBJ1-1; clone size: few; D gene: -; CDR3 protein: CASTDFTRNTEAFF; CDR3 DNA: TGTGCCAGCACCGACTTTACACGGAACACTGAAGCTTTCTTT
V gene: TRBV9; J gene: TRBJ1-2; clone size: -; D gene: -; CDR3 protein: CASRTPGRSNYGYTF; CDR3 DNA: TGTGCCAGCAGGACCCCGGGACGGTCTAACTATGGCTACACCTTC
V gene: TRBV12-3/TRBV12-4; J gene: TRBJ2-2; clone size: few; D gene: -; CDR3 protein: CASSLFRGTGELFF; CDR3 DNA: TGTGCCAGCAGTTTATTCAGGGGCACCGGGGAGCTGTTTTTT
V gene: TRBV24-1; J gene: TRBJ2-2; clone size: -; D gene: -; CDR3 protein: CATSARGNTGELFF; CDR3 DNA: TGTGCCACCAGTGCTCGCGGGAACACCGGGGAGCTGTTTTTT
V gene: TRBV24-1; J gene: TRBJ2-7; clone size: few; D gene: -; CDR3 protein: CATSDLYWEERSSYEQYF; CDR3 DNA: TGTGCCACCAGTGATTTGTATTGGGAGGAAAGGAGCTCCTACGAGCAGTACTTC
V gene: TRBV9; J gene: TRBJ1-1; clone size: -; D gene: -; CDR3 protein: CASSVVRDGDTEAFF; CDR3 DNA: TGTGCCAGCAGCGTAGTAAGGGACGGAGACACTGAAGCTTTCTTT
V gene: TRBV7-8; J gene: TRBJ2-1; clone size: few; D gene: -; CDR3 protein: CASSPEAGFSYNEQFF; CDR3 DNA: TGTGCCAGCAGCCCTGAAGCGGGTTTCTCCTACAATGAGCAGTTCTTC
V gene: TRBV5-1; J gene: TRBJ2-3; clone size: -; D gene: -; CDR3 protein: CASSQRSQTPGTQYF; CDR3 DNA: TGCGCCAGCAGCCAGAGGTCGCAAACCCCGGGTACGCAGTATTTT
V gene: TRBV9; J gene: TRBJ2-5; clone size: few; D gene: -; CDR3 protein: CASSDPHLGETQYF; CDR3 DNA: TGTGCCAGCAGCGACCCGCACCTGGGGGAGACCCAGTACTTC
V gene: TRBV19; J gene: TRBJ2-7; clone size: -; D gene: -; CDR3 protein: CASSTSGYEQYF; CDR3 DNA: TGTGCCAGTAGTACCAGCGGCTACGAGCAGTACTTC
V gene: TRBV20-1; J gene: TRBJ1-1; clone size: -; D gene: -; CDR3 protein: CSARDPRNTEAFF; CDR3 DNA: TGCAGTGCTAGAGATCCGCGGAACACTGAAGCTTTCTTT
V gene: TRBV5-4; J gene: TRBJ2-5; clone size: few; D gene: -; CDR3 protein: CASSLGATQETQYF; CDR3 DNA: TGTGCCAGCAGCTTGGGGGCTACTCAAGAGACCCAGTACTTC
V gene: TRBV6-2/TRBV6-3; J gene: TRBJ2-2; clone size: -; D gene: TRBD2; CDR3 protein: CASRLAGGPGELFF; CDR3 DNA: TGTGCCAGCAGACTAGCGGGGGGGCCCGGGGAGCTGTTTTTT
V gene: TRBV12-3/TRBV12-4; J gene: TRBJ2-3; clone size: -; D gene: -; CDR3 protein: CASSPRDSVPFSTDTQYF; CDR3 DNA: TGTGCCAGCAGTCCCCGGGACTCCGTACCCTTTAGCACAGATACGCAGTATTTT
V gene: TRBV29-1; J gene: TRBJ2-1; clone size: few; D gene: -; CDR3 protein: CSVEGAGWGLKVF; CDR3 DNA: TGCAGCGTTGAAGGGGCAGGGTGGGGCTTGAAGGTCTTC
V gene: TRBV7-2; J gene: TRBJ1-5; clone size: -; D gene: -; CDR3 protein: CASSPSDVDSPYNYQPQHF; CDR3 DNA: TGTGCCAGCAGCCCCAGTGATGTAGACAGTCCCTATAACTATCAGCCCCAGCATTTT
V gene: TRBV12-3/TRBV12-4; J gene: TRBJ2-2; clone size: -; D gene: -; CDR3 protein: CALWKPTGELFF; CDR3 DNA: TGTGCCCTCTGGAAGCCCACCGGGGAGCTGTTTTTT
V gene: TRBV7-9; J gene: TRBJ1-1; clone size: -; D gene: -; CDR3 protein: CASSLEGLLQGGTEAFF; CDR3 DNA: TGTGCCAGCAGCTTAGAGGGCCTGCTACAGGGTGGCACTGAAGCTTTCTTT
V gene: TRBV29-1; J gene: TRBJ1-6; clone size: few; D gene: -; CDR3 protein: CSAMVGANSPLHF; CDR3 DNA: TGCAGCGCTATGGTAGGGGCCAATTCACCCCTCCACTTT
V gene: TRBV5-6; J gene: TRBJ2-1; clone size: -; D gene: -; CDR3 protein: CASSLGSASSYNEQFF; CDR3 DNA: TGTGCCAGCAGCTTGGGGAGCGCAAGCTCCTACAATGAGCAGTTCTTC
V gene: TRBV6-5; J gene: TRBJ2-1; clone size: few; D gene: -; CDR3 protein: CASSQWSYNEQFF; CDR3 DNA: TGTGCCAGCAGTCAATGGTCCTACAATGAGCAGTTCTTC
V gene: TRBV6-5; J gene: TRBJ1-1; clone size: -; D gene: -; CDR3 protein: CASSYSGPSQGSTEAFF; CDR3 DNA: TGTGCCAGCAGTTACTCCGGCCCTTCTCAGGGGAGCACTGAAGCTTTCTTT
V gene: TRBV4-1; J gene: TRBJ1-1; clone size: -; D gene: -; CDR3 protein: CASSQVGPVPKPGEAFF; CDR3 DNA: TGCGCCAGCAGCCAAGTCGGCCCAGTACCGAAGCCCGGTGAAGCTTTCTTT
V gene: TRBV29-1; J gene: TRBJ1-2; clone size: -; D gene: -; CDR3 protein: CSVEWGQGSGYTF; CDR3 DNA: TGCAGCGTTGAGTGGGGGCAGGGCTCGGGCTACACCTTC
V gene: TRBV7-2; J gene: TRBJ1-1; clone size: -; D gene: -; CDR3 protein: CASSLGLGTEAFF; CDR3 DNA: TGTGCCAGCAGCTTAGGCTTGGGCACTGAAGCTTTCTTT
V gene: TRBV5-1; J gene: TRBJ2-5; clone size: -; D gene: -; CDR3 protein: CASRPSGWLETQYF; CDR3 DNA: TGCGCCAGCAGGCCCAGCGGGTGGCTAGAGACCCAGTACTTC